This entry describes one T cell receptor beta chain. Its antigen remains unidentified. Germline values: CDR1 SEHNR, CDR2 FQNEAQ (reference sequence). V lost 5 bases and J lost 2; bases outside the gene matches: 3. The CDR3 runs to 14 residues. Libraries were prepared by immunoSEQ multiplex PCR; TCRdb keeps only in-frame clonotypes and omits some of them. The sample yields roughly 50,000 clones, approximately 90% seen once. The sample belongs to a study of radiotherapy plus CTLA-4 blockade in lung cancer. Study overall: Disease control was present in under 35% of patients, and objective responses in approximately 20%. Study results and caveats: Researchers report tumor-derived TCR clones expanding in blood after radiotherapy plus ipilimumab.

The sequence came from a human donor with non-small cell lung cancer whose response to radiotherapy plus ipilimumab could not be evaluated. Sequencing used peripheral blood, obtained from a patient treated with radiotherapy plus ipilimumab. V and J are TRBV7-9 and TRBJ1-5, with 7 bases identical to TRBD1. CDR3 sequence reads: CASSRTGGNQPQHF. Written as DNA, the CDR3 is TGTGCCAGCAGCCGTACAGGGGGCAATCAGCCCCAGCATTTT.